These 30 T cell receptor beta chains originate from one sample sequenced in a study of blood T cell repertoires in COVID-19. The method was immunoSEQ multiplex PCR; TCRdb's version includes in-frame clones alone and lacks a portion of them. The sample has about 76,000 clones, less than 90% seen once; the top ten hold roughly 19%. The sample was peripheral blood. These receptors all come from a human donor in a cohort sampled during active COVID-19.

This rearrangement joins TRBV11-3 to TRBJ2-7; 10 bases map to TRBD1. Germline assignment: CDR1 SGHNT and CDR2 YENEEA. The CDR3 consists of 17 residues. V gave up 5 bases and J gave up 3 bases; unmatched junction bases: 13. The CDR3 nucleotides read TGTGCCAGCAGCCTCTCGGTGGGGACAGGGGCGGTCTACGAGCAGTACTTC. This gives the protein CASSLSVGTGAVYEQYF.

Only one count was recorded for this clone. The V and J genes are TRBV7-9 and TRBJ2-1; D is ambiguous. The germline V gene has CDR1 SEHNR and CDR2 FQNEAQ (reference sequence). The CDR3 runs to 12 residues. Trimming stripped 4 bases from V and 5 bases from J, with 6 bases between. The CDR3 DNA reads TGTGCCAGCAGCTCCGTCGACAATGAGCAGTTCTTC. Protein: CASSSVDNEQFF.

Written as DNA, the CDR3 is TGTGCCATCAGTGAGTCGGGGGCCGGACAGGGAAGTCAGCCCCAGCATTTT. It yields the protein CAISESGAGQGSQPQHF. The V and J genes are TRBV10-3 and TRBJ1-5; 8 bases agree with TRBD1. Trimming cost V 0 bases and J 6 bases; bases outside gene matches: 10. Germline CDR1 and CDR2: ENHRY and SYGVKD. The CDR3 runs to 17 residues.

The chain carries TRBV21-1 and TRBJ2-6; the table's D call, TRBD1, has no DNA check behind it. TRBV21-1 is reported as a pseudogene. The CDR3 contains 19 residues. CDR3 residues: CASSAKWDRHNSGANVLTF. DNA for the CDR3: TGTGCCAGCAGCGCCAAGTGGGACAGACATAACTCTGGGGCCAACGTCCTGACTTTC.

This rearrangement joins TRBV7-2 to TRBJ2-1; 7 positions match TRBD2. The CDR3 length is 19 residues. The germline V gene has CDR1 SGHTA and CDR2 FQGNSA. The junction had 22 bases not matched to a gene; V was cut back by 8 bases and J by 3 bases. CDR3 nucleotides: TGTGCCAGCGCCCGAGCGCGAGCGGGGCGCCTAGAGGGCTACAATGAGCAGTTCTTC. This codes for CASARARAGRLEGYNEQFF.

The chain combines TRBV15 with TRBJ2-5; perhaps TRBD1 as D (7 bases). Trimming removed 1 base at V and 4 bases at J, with 10 bases between. Looked up from germline, CDR1 is LNHNV and CDR2 is YYDKDF (reference sequence). CDR3 length: 14 amino acids. CDR3 nucleotides: TGTGCCACCAGCAGAGGGCAGGGGGGAGAGACCCAGTACTTC. It encodes CATSRGQGGETQYF.

This chain connects TRBV7-3 to TRBJ2-2; TRBD2 might be the D (6 bases). In germline, CDR1 is SGHTA, CDR2 FQGTGA. The CDR3 has 16 amino acids. The germline V and J ends were trimmed by 3 bases and 1 base, with 12 bases remaining between them. The CDR3 sequence: CASSLLRRENTGELFF. The CDR3 coding sequence is TGTGCCAGCAGCTTGCTGAGGCGGGAGAACACCGGGGAGCTGTTTTTT. Filled out from reference TRBV7-3 and TRBJ2-2, the complete variable domain reads GAGVSQTPSNKVTEKGKYVELRCDPISGHTALYWYRQSLGQGPEFLIYFQGTGAADDSGLPNDRFFAVRPEGSVSTLKIQRTERGDSAVYLCASSLLRRENTGELFFGEGSRLTVL.

The chain couples TRBV7-2 to TRBJ2-3, with D possibly TRBD2 on 7 matching bases. CDR3 length: 15 residues. Between the trimmed V and J ends, which lost 0 bases and 5 bases, there was a span of 12 bases. The V gene's germline CDR1 is SGHTA and CDR2 FQGNSA. In nucleotides, the CDR3 is TGTGCCAGCAGCTTAGCGGGGGGGCAAGGAGATACGCAGTATTTT. As protein: CASSLAGGQGDTQYF.

The V call is TRBV11-3, the J call TRBJ2-1; 7 bases are a match to TRBD2. The CDR3 extends over 15 amino acids. Germline CDR1 is SGHNT and CDR2 is YENEEA. Trimming cost V 4 bases and J 0 bases; bases outside gene matches: 3. The CDR3 nucleotides read TGTGCCAGCAGCTCTCGACTAGCCTCCTACAATGAGCAGTTCTTC. It encodes CASSSRLASYNEQFF.

This rearrangement joins TRBV30 to TRBJ2-5, with 9 bases that match TRBD2. This CDR3 comprises 14 residues. Germline CDR1 reads GTSNPN; CDR2 reads SVGIG (reference sequence). V dropped 3 bases and J dropped 5; count of bases not matched to a gene: 7. The DNA for the CDR3 is TGTGCCTGGAGCCCGGGACTAGCCAGGGAGACCCAGTACTTC. It is translated as CAWSPGLARETQYF.

The rearrangement uses TRBV9 and TRBJ2-7; 7 bases fit TRBD2. Germline-derived CDR1 and CDR2 are SGDLS and YYNGEE. The V segment lost 4 bases and the J segment 3 bases; nucleotides outside the gene matches: 7. The CDR3 consists of 14 residues. The CDR3 DNA sequence: TGTGCCAGCAGCCAAAGCGGGAATGACTACGAGCAGTACTTC. It is translated as CASSQSGNDYEQYF. Supplemented by reference TRBV9 and TRBJ2-7, the full variable domain reads DSGVTQTPKHLITATGQRVTLRCSPRSGDLSVYWYQQSLDQGLQFLIQYYNGEERAKGNILERFSAQQFPDLHSELNLSSLELGDSALYFCASSQSGNDYEQYFGPGTRLTVT.

The rearrangement uses TRBV2 and TRBJ1-2; 9 positions agree with TRBD1. Germline loops: CDR1 SNHLY, CDR2 FYNNEI. The V gene end was trimmed by 0 bases and the J gene end by 4 bases; junction bases not matched to a gene: 6. The CDR3 runs 16 residues. CDR3 coding DNA: TGTGCCAGCAGTGAAGCGCGGGGACAGGGCTTCTATGGCTACACCTTC. It yields the protein CASSEARGQGFYGYTF.

This rearrangement joins TRBV15 to TRBJ1-2, with 8 positions matching TRBD1. Germline V gives CDR1 LNHNV, CDR2 YYDKDF (reference sequence). There are 13 residues in the CDR3. V was pared by 5 bases and J by 2 bases, with 1 base of the junction left unmatched. The CDR3 protein is CATSRQGNYGYTF. Written as DNA, the CDR3 is TGTGCCACCAGCCGACAGGGGAACTATGGCTACACCTTC.

V is TRBV28 and J is TRBJ2-1; TRBD2 is a possible D gene (5 bases). Germline CDR1 is MDHEN and CDR2 is SYDVKM. This CDR3 is 16 amino acids long. Trimming took 4 bases from V and 2 from J, leaving 15 bases between them. The CDR3 region has the DNA TGTGCCAGCAGTTCAGTGGGAGCCGCTGCCTACAATGAGCAGTTCTTC. Protein product: CASSSVGAAAYNEQFF.

The rearrangement links TRBV7-3 to TRBJ2-3; D is unclear. This CDR3 comprises 13 residues. Deletions cut 2 bases from V and 1 base from J, with 4 bases between. Germline-derived CDR1 and CDR2 are SGHTA and FQGTGA. The CDR3 nucleotides read TGTGCCAGCAGCTTATCGGGCACAGATACGCAGTATTTT. It translates to CASSLSGTDTQYF.

This chain uses TRBV7-3 with TRBJ1-1; D unclear. CDR3 length: 13 residues. With 5 bases removed from V and 5 bases from J, the gap between germline ends came to 12 bases. Germline V lookup: CDR1 SGHTA, CDR2 FQGTGA. CDR3 nucleotide sequence: TGTGCCAGCAGCCCCCCTTCGAGTACTGAAGCTTTCTTT. Translated: CASSPPSSTEAFF.

This clone is a singleton in its sample. V gene TRBV11-2 combines with J gene TRBJ2-2; no definite D call. V was trimmed by 4 bases and J by 5 bases, leaving 11 bases between them. Germline V gene lookup returns CDR1 SGHAT and CDR2 FQNNGV. The CDR3 consists of 14 residues. The CDR3 DNA reads TGTGCCAGCAGCTCGACTCTGGAAACCGGGGAGCTGTTTTTT. This gives the protein CASSSTLETGELFF. Based on the CDR3 plus reference TRBV11-2 and TRBJ2-2, the full variable domain is EAGVAQSPRYKIIEKRQSVAFWCNPISGHATLYWYQQILGQGPKLLIQFQNNGVVDDSQLPKDRFSAERLKGVDSTLKIQPAKLEDSAVYLCASSSTLETGELFFGEGSRLTVL.

CDR3 DNA sequence: TGTGCCTGGGGACCAGGGGCATATAATGAAAAACTGTTTTTT. It yields the protein CAWGPGAYNEKLFF. The genes are TRBV30 and TRBJ1-4; the D gene is possibly TRBD1 (6 bases). Germline CDR1 GTSNPN, CDR2 SVGIG (reference sequence). CDR3 size: 14 residues. Trimming stripped 5 bases from V and 4 bases from J, with 14 bases between.

This rearrangement joins TRBV24-1 to TRBJ1-6, with a possible D match to TRBD1 (5 bases). V was pared by 3 bases and J by 14 bases, with 13 bases between. Germline V gene lookup returns CDR1 KGHDR and CDR2 SFDVKD. The CDR3 is 13 residues long. DNA of the CDR3: TGTGCCACCAGTGATCGGCGGGGGACGTCCCTCCACTTT. The encoded protein is CATSDRRGTSLHF.

The chain employs TRBV2 and TRBJ2-7, with D perhaps TRBD2 (5 bases). The V gene's germline CDR1 is SNHLY and CDR2 FYNNEI. The CDR3 is 14 amino acids. V lost 2 bases to trimming and J lost 6 bases, with 14 bases between them. The CDR3 nucleotides read TGTGCCAGCAGTGAATGGTATATGAGCGGCGAGCAGTACTTC. It translates to CASSEWYMSGEQYF. Full variable domain (rest looked up from reference TRBV2 and TRBJ2-7): EPEVTQTPSHQVTQMGQEVILRCVPISNHLYFYWYRQILGQKVEFLVSFYNNEISEKSEIFDDQFSVERPDGSNFTLKIRSTKLEDSAMYFCASSEWYMSGEQYFGPGTRLTVT.

V usage is TRBV2 and J usage is TRBJ1-1; the D is unclear. Trimming pared 4 bases from V and 11 bases from J, leaving 14 bases between. This CDR3 is 12 amino acids long. The V gene's germline CDR1 is SNHLY and CDR2 FYNNEI. CDR3 sequence (DNA): TGTGCCAGCAGTGGGCAGGCTGGGCCGGCTTTCTTT. It yields the protein CASSGQAGPAFF.

The genes are TRBV27 and TRBJ1-5; D is unclear. The CDR3 length is 15 residues. Per the germline V gene, CDR1 is MNHEY and CDR2 is SMNVEV (reference sequence). V lost 3 bases to trimming and J lost 2 bases, with 11 bases between them. This chain's CDR3 is CASSLAGEGNQPQHF. The CDR3 DNA sequence: TGTGCCAGCAGTTTGGCCGGAGAGGGCAATCAGCCCCAGCATTTT.

In DNA, the CDR3 is TGTGCCAGTAGTATAGATCTGGCGACACTGAACACTGAAGCTTTCTTT. It yields the protein CASSIDLATLNTEAFF. The chain employs TRBV19 and TRBJ1-1; D not certain. Germline lookup yields CDR1 LNHDA and CDR2 SQIVND (reference sequence). V lost 0 bases and J 0 bases, leaving 11 bases between the germline ends. The CDR3 consists of 16 residues.

This chain uses TRBV28 with TRBJ2-1, with 10 bases matching TRBD2. J was trimmed by 9 bases and V by 8 bases; bases with no gene match: 13. This CDR3 contains 15 residues. CDR1 is MDHEN, CDR2 SYDVKM, per germline. Here the CDR3 DNA reads TGTGCCAGCTACTCTAGCGGGAGTCGATATGGTGAGCAGTTCTTC. Protein: CASYSSGSRYGEQFF.

The CDR3 protein is CAISGGLGTSGKVGELFF. For the CDR3, the DNA is TGTGCCATCAGTGGCGGGCTGGGGACTAGCGGGAAGGTCGGGGAGCTGTTTTTT. This chain uses TRBV10-3 with TRBJ2-2; 13 nucleotides align to TRBD2. This CDR3 has 18 amino acids. The J segment lost 7 bases and the V segment lost 4 bases, leaving 12 bases of the junction unmatched. Per germline, CDR1 ENHRY and CDR2 SYGVKD.

The rearrangement links TRBV9 to TRBJ1-6; a weak D match, TRBD1 (5 bases). The CDR3 is made up of 15 amino acids. V lost 0 bases, J lost 3 bases, and 7 bases lay in between. CDR1 and CDR2 from the germline V gene are SGDLS and YYNGEE. In DNA form, the CDR3 reads TGTGCCAGCAGCGTAGGCCAGGGCTATAATTCACCCCTCCACTTT. Residues: CASSVGQGYNSPLHF.

This sequence joins TRBV4-2 and TRBJ2-1; 11 bases are a match to TRBD2. This CDR3 is 15 amino acids long. Germline lookup yields CDR1 LGHNA and CDR2 YNFKEQ. The V and J ends lost 2 bases and 8 bases, in that order; junction bases with no gene match: 5. The CDR3 loop is CASSQLAGGPDEQFF. CDR3 nucleotide sequence: TGTGCCAGCAGCCAATTAGCGGGAGGGCCCGATGAGCAGTTCTTC.

V is TRBV7-3 and J is TRBJ2-3, with 8 bases identical to TRBD2. CDR1 and CDR2 from the germline V gene are SGHTA and FQGTGA. The CDR3 consists of 15 residues. V lost 5 bases to trimming and J lost 1 base; unmatched junction nucleotides: 5. CDR3 region: CASSPGTSGTDTQYF. CDR3 nucleotide sequence: TGTGCCAGCAGCCCGGGGACTAGTGGCACAGATACGCAGTATTTT.

The chain links TRBV10-3 to TRBJ2-1; D perhaps matches TRBD1 (6 bases). The germline V gene encodes CDR1 ENHRY and CDR2 SYGVKD. The V and J ends lost 8 bases and 5 bases respectively, with 16 bases between them. CDR3 length: 14 residues. CDR3 protein: CAIGFGGQDNEQFF. DNA for the CDR3: TGTGCCATCGGTTTTGGGGGACAAGACAATGAGCAGTTCTTC.

CDR3 bases: TGTGCCAGCAGCCCGTCCGGGGGACCCGGAGGAGAGCAGTACTTC. Its translation: CASSPSGGPGGEQYF. V is TRBV14 and J is TRBJ2-7; perhaps TRBD2 as D (6 bases). This CDR3 is 15 amino acids long. The germline CDR1 and CDR2 sequences are SGHDN and FVKESK. V lost 4 bases and J lost 7, with 20 bases in between.